This TCR beta chain was captured by sequencing in a study of blood T cell repertoires in COVID-19. Study-level information: The samples span acute and convalescent COVID-19 from the United States, Italy and Spain. T cells, B-cell-depleted T cells, or PBMCs provided the cDNA or gDNA that served as material.

In the original processing: Estimates of nucleated cell counts were drawn from the amplification of reference gene primers. Measured with immunoSEQ multiplex PCR; TCRdb has only the in-frame clones, and not every one. V, J and clone size reflect that table, while D and trimming were determined from the DNA. The profile covers a few hundred thousand clones, with about 87% appearing a single time and 6% to 9% taken by the ten largest. Trimming pared 4 bases from V and 1 base from J, leaving 12 bases between. Germline assignment: CDR1 KGHDR and CDR2 SFDVKD. The CDR3 extends over 15 amino acids. Source material: peripheral blood. The rearrangement uses TRBV24-1 and TRBJ1-1; perhaps TRBD1 as D (6 bases). The clonotype originates from a woman between 65 and 79 years old with active or convalescent COVID-19. This CDR3 reads CATSDPRTANTEAFF. The CDR3 DNA reads as TGTGCCACCAGTGACCCACGGACAGCGAACACTGAAGCTTTCTTT.